The TCR beta chain under discussion was sequenced for a study of spatial heterogeneity in lung cancer. Study details: The mean occurrence of each unique TCR and UMI combination in raw reads exceeded 8.5.

Each TCR cDNA molecule carried a unique molecular identifier. TCRdb re-called the 5' RACE reads with MiXCR, one entry per CDR3 protein. The sample consists of about 16,000 distinct CDR3 sequences, around 5.9% of them appearing once. V was shortened by 3 bases and J by 4 bases, with 8 bases between the two germline ends. The CDR3 totals 13 residues. Per the germline V gene, CDR1 is SGHTA and CDR2 is FQGTGA. This clonotype was seen only a few times. Its antigen is not known. Sample time point: blood at routine non-recurrence follow-up after resection. Regarding the study as a whole: Expanded tumor TCRs that were ubiquitous appeared in blood more at resection than follow-up.

The source of this sequence is a male donor with early-stage non-small cell lung cancer. This sample comprised PBMCs, obtained at follow-up. This chain connects TRBV7-3 to TRBJ2-3; D unresolved. This CDR3 reads CASSFGVADTQYF. Written as DNA, the CDR3 is TGTGCCAGCAGCTTTGGGGTGGCAGATACGCAGTATTTT.